The 5 T cell receptor beta chains reported below all come from one sample, sequenced in a study of cytomegalovirus exposure and HLA in healthy donors. With 60 Vbeta and 13 Jbeta primers, the PCR was carried out. Assay used: immunoSEQ multiplex PCR; TCRdb lists only in-frame clones, some missing. The sample includes tens of thousands of clones, more than 65% seen only once; the top ten take roughly 1.1%. Sequencing was carried out using PBMCs. The receptors come from a girl aged 2 to 10 in good health and CMV-seropositive.

This clone occurred once. V and J are TRBV29-1 and TRBJ2-7; the D is unclear. V was cut by 6 bases and J by 0 bases, with 12 bases left in between. Germline CDR1 is SQVTM and CDR2 is ANQGSEA. CDR3 length equals 13 residues. The DNA for the CDR3 is TGCAGCGTGGGTGGCGGTAGCTCCTACGAGCAGTACTTC. Translated: CSVGGGSSYEQYF.

In this sample, this clone turned up a few times. The chain joins TRBV5-1 to TRBJ2-1; TRBD2 matches at 9 bases. CDR3 length equals 16 residues. V gave up 4 bases and J gave up 4 bases; unmatched junction bases: 9. In germline, CDR1 is SGHRS, CDR2 YFSETQ. The CDR3 DNA sequence: TGCGCCAGCAGCGGCTCGACTAGCGGAGAATACAATGAGCAGTTCTTC. Amino acids: CASSGSTSGEYNEQFF.

The chain uses TRBV27 and TRBJ1-1, with D uncertain. V was cut by 5 bases and J by 5 bases, with 6 bases left in between. This CDR3 has 11 amino acids. Germline CDR1 MNHEY, CDR2 SMNVEV (reference sequence). The CDR3 coding sequence is TGTGCCAGCAGTGCGGGAACTGAAGCTTTCTTT. Amino acid sequence: CASSAGTEAFF.

This chain links TRBV7-7 with TRBJ2-2; 8 bases are a match to TRBD1. Germline trimming cut 4 bases from V and 0 bases from J; bases unmatched to any gene: 1. The CDR3 is 15 amino acids. The germline V gene encodes CDR1 SSHAT and CDR2 FNYEAQ (reference sequence). DNA of the CDR3: TGTGCCAGCAGCTCGGACAGGGCGAACACCGGGGAGCTGTTTTTT. Its translation: CASSSDRANTGELFF.

This clone was found a few times. The J gene is TRBJ1-1, the V gene TRBV9; possible D gene TRBD1, 6 bases. Germline values: CDR1 SGDLS, CDR2 YYNGEE. V lost 9 bases and J 6 bases, leaving 15 bases between the germline ends. This CDR3 has 12 residues. The CDR3 sequence: CATGLGAPEAFF. CDR3 bases: TGTGCCACCGGGTTGGGGGCCCCTGAAGCTTTCTTT.